This TCR beta chain emerged from a study of PD-1 blockade in classical Hodgkin lymphoma. General study findings and limits: Differences between repertoires have undefined causes, possibly disease activity or prior therapy.

Sequencing used immunoSEQ multiplex PCR; TCRdb keeps in-frame clones, though not all of them. The sample has approximately 93,000 clones; more than 70% are singletons. In the case of this clone: Its antigen is not identified.

Time point given: cycle 4 day 1 (C4D1), after more than 5 weeks of nivolumab. Autologous stem cell transplantation was followed by relapse in every patient, and brentuximab vedotin exposure varied. Complete response, partial response or progressive disease was recorded as best response. This clonotype originated in a human donor with classical Hodgkin lymphoma. The sample in question was peripheral blood mononuclear cells (PBMCs), obtained before the fourth cycle of nivolumab.

CDR3 loop: CASSSPGVFGGYTF. CDR3 nucleotide sequence: TGTGCCAGCAGCTCCCCAGGGGTTTTCGGTGGCTACACCTTC. The V and J genes are TRBV28 and TRBJ1-2; D possibly corresponds to TRBD1 (6 bases). V was pared by 6 bases and J by 7 bases, with 18 bases between. The CDR3 is made up of 14 amino acids. Germline CDR1 MDHEN, CDR2 SYDVKM.